A single TCR beta chain is shown here with its context. Antigen specificity is unknown. Sequenced by immunoSEQ multiplex PCR; TCRdb stores in-frame clones only, minus some. The sample holds about 81,000 clones; approximately 90% are singletons and the top ten take 6.5% to 9.5%. This entry comes from a study of T cell responses to AZD1222 COVID-19 vaccine. Study-level findings and limits: Females made up more of the donors, who were largely white British, and clonal diversity may have come out too low. After two AZD1222 doses, spike-specific TCR breadth and depth rose versus day 0. Epitopes outside B.1.351 and B.1.1.7 mutated regions reportedly drew nearly half of spike TCRs.

Germline CDR1 reads SGHKS; CDR2 reads YYEKEE (reference sequence). The CDR3 is 13 residues long. Trimming pared 4 bases from V and 9 bases from J, leaving 11 bases between. The clonotype originates from an adult who received the AZD1222 COVID-19 vaccine. The chain employs TRBV5-5 and TRBJ1-6, with D perhaps TRBD1 (6 bases). Sample: peripheral blood, taken 28 days after the second AZD1222 dose. CDR3 bases: TGTGCCAGCAGCGCAACAGGGACTTCACCCCTCCACTTT. Amino acids: CASSATGTSPLHF.